These T cell receptor beta chains were read from a single sample in a study of Graves' ophthalmopathy and Graves' hyperthyroidism. From the multiplex PCR reads, TCRdb called clonotypes with MiXCR, one entry per CDR3 protein. The data contain a few hundred thousand distinct CDR3 sequences, 15% of them singletons. Sequenced sample: peripheral blood. These receptors were taken from a woman younger than 30 with stable Graves' hyperthyroidism. The conserved cysteine and the conserved F or W are not part of the CDR3 here.

CDR3aa	v_gene	j_gene
ASTPLTGNGGYT	TRBV27	TRBJ1-2
SARDMDGSYGYT	TRBV20-1	TRBJ1-2
ASSLWVLSGNTIY	TRBV7-8	TRBJ1-3
AALPPSMNTEAF	TRBV6-1	TRBJ1-1
ASSRQGAPGQPQH	TRBV4-1	TRBJ1-5
SAREQTNTGELF	TRBV20-1	TRBJ2-2
ASKGTGGMKGYT	TRBV12-3/TRBV12-4	TRBJ1-2
SARGQGANYGYT	TRBV20-1	TRBJ1-2
ASSLRPRGNTGELF	TRBV7-3	TRBJ2-2
ASSSPGHKNTGELF	TRBV6-2/TRBV6-3	TRBJ2-2
ASSLALASSYEQY	TRBV7-2	TRBJ2-7
ASSVDGQMNTEAF	TRBV9	TRBJ1-1
ASSMKAGQINYGYT	TRBV19	TRBJ1-2
ATTGVHPYEQY	TRBV2	TRBJ2-7
ATSDFLGDQPQH	TRBV24-1	TRBJ1-5
ASRGDRNTEAF	TRBV25-1	TRBJ1-1
ASGPRGSYGYT	TRBV2	TRBJ1-2
SATIPAGGYEQY	TRBV20-1	TRBJ2-7
ASSQGPASTEAF	TRBV5-1	TRBJ1-1
ASSFWTGPNQPQH	TRBV5-1	TRBJ1-5
SVDPDRAETQY	TRBV29-1	TRBJ2-5
ASSLAHGNEQY	TRBV12-3/TRBV12-4	TRBJ2-7
ASSLSSGGAGELF	TRBV12-3/TRBV12-4	TRBJ2-2
ASSYESRAHGYT	TRBV6-2/TRBV6-3	TRBJ1-2
ASSQQGYTGELF	TRBV12-3/TRBV12-4	TRBJ2-2
ASSLEEGSEQY	TRBV12-3/TRBV12-4	TRBJ2-7
ASSNTGLQGTEAF	TRBV6-2/TRBV6-3	TRBJ1-1
ASRLAGGNTGELF	TRBV19	TRBJ2-2
ASSLDRDPYEQY	TRBV19	TRBJ2-7
ASSLVIEGTYGYT	TRBV7-8	TRBJ1-2
ASSVTGQATGELF	TRBV9	TRBJ2-2
ASSPVQGGRGARFSYEQY	TRBV3-1	TRBJ2-7
ASSLGSRSGTEAF	TRBV7-2	TRBJ1-1
ASTLEGGNQPQH	TRBV12-3/TRBV12-4	TRBJ1-5
ASSFSSGQNYEQY	TRBV7-2	TRBJ2-7
ASSIVGGNRAF	TRBV19	TRBJ1-1
ASSVGGGANYGYT	TRBV9	TRBJ1-2
ASFTQGGYGYT	TRBV13	TRBJ1-2
RATGGRTEAF	TRBV20-1	TRBJ1-1
SVGSNQPQH	TRBV29-1	TRBJ1-5
ASSATQGSQETQY	TRBV12-3/TRBV12-4	TRBJ2-5
ASSRGSTGELF	TRBV27	TRBJ2-2
ASRGTDRPANEKLF	TRBV6-1	TRBJ1-4
ASGLYGYGTYNEQF	TRBV12-5	TRBJ2-1
ASSISSGQAPSRT	TRBV19	TRBJ1-2
ASSYVSGYRGETQY	TRBV6-2/TRBV6-3	TRBJ2-5
ASSTGWAGANVLT	TRBV7-3	TRBJ2-6
ASSVTVFYEQY	TRBV6-1	TRBJ2-7